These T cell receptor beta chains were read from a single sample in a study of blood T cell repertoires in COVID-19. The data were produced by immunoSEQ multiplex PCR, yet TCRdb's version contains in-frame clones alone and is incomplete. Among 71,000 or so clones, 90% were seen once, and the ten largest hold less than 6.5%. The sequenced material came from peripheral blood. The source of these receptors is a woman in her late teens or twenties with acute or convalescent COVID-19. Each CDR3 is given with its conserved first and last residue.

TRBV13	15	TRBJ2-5	CASSSRQAPRETQYF
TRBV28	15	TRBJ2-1	CASIPTTGGYNEQFF
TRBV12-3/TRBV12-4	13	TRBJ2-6	CASTSWGANVLTF
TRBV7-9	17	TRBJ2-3	CASSFSSRLAGTDTQYF
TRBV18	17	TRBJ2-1	CASSPVAYTSDMGEQFF
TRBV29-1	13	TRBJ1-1	CSVGDRYVTEAFF
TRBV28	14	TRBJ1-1	CASSWQSVNTEAFF
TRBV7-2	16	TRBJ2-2	CASSLNTAGGSGELFF
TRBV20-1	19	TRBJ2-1	CSASFSLGPLAGGADEQFF
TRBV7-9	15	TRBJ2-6	CASSQQSSGANVLTF
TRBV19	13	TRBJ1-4	CASKGLAGEKLFF
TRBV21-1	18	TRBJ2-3	CASSSADVPTGVGDTQYF
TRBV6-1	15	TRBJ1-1	CASSDWGQENTEAFF
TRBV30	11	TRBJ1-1	CAWSLSGGAFF
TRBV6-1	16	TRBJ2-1	CASSEEVGGGYNEQFF
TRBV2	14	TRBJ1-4	CASSARTTNEKLFF
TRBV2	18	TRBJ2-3	CASSYITSGRASTDTQYF
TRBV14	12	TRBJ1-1	CASSQSTGSAFF
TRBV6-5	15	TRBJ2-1	CASSRSGATYNEQFF
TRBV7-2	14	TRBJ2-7	CASSSISGSVEQYF
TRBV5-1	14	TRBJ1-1	CASSLGGMNTEAFF
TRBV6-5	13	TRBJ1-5	CASRLGSNQPQHF
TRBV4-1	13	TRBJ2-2	CASSQDLGRELFF
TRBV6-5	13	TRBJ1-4	CASAGTVGEKLFF
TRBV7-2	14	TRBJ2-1	CASSLGSSYNEQFF
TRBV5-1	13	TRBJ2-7	CASSAGTAYEQYF
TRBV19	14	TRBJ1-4	CASTLRDRDEKLFF
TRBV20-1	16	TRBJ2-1	CSASFPLAGGYNEQFF
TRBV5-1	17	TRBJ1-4	CASSPGQGLSTNEKLFF
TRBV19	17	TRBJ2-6	CASRTGDAGSGANVLTF
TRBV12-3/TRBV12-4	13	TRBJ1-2	CASSFDRYYGYTF
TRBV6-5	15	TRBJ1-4	CASTETGPPNEKLFF
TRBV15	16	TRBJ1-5	CATSRDLGGAGQPQHF
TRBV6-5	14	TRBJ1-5	CASMRIREGQPQHF
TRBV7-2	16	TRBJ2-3	CASSLVAGASTDTQYF
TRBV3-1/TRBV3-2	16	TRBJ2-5	CASSQDVGGRLETQYF